Listed below are T cell receptor beta chains from one sample, sequenced in a study of blood T cell repertoires in COVID-19. This table comes from immunoSEQ multiplex PCR, and its TCRdb copy is limited to in-frame clones, with some not included. The table shows over 200,000 clones, with 70% to 85% occurring only once. The specimen was peripheral blood. The receptors were sampled from a man in his forties who had recovered from COVID-19. Both conserved end residues are part of each CDR3. D genes are given only for firm matches. Only some rows state a clone size, as once, few, many or a class for expanded clones.

V	D	J	size	DNA	CDR3
TRBV4-3	TRBD2	TRBJ2-1	.	TGCGCCAGCAGCCAAAACCCACTTAGCGGGGGGGCTTATGAGCAGTTCTTC	CASSQNPLSGGAYEQFF
TRBV11-2	TRBD2	TRBJ2-1	.	TGTGCCAGCAGCTTTAGCGGGAGTTCCTACAATGAGCAGTTCTTC	CASSFSGSSYNEQFF
TRBV6-5	TRBD1	TRBJ1-2	.	TGTGCCAGCAGTTACGGGACAGATCATAACTATGGCTACACCTTC	CASSYGTDHNYGYTF
TRBV2	.	TRBJ1-6	.	TGTGCCAGCAGCGCTACAGAATCACCCCTCCACTTT	CASSATESPLHF
TRBV24-1	.	TRBJ2-6	.	TGTGCCACCGGTAGTGGCGAATTATCGGGGAGCTCTGGGGCCAACGTCCTGACTTTC	CATGSGELSGSSGANVLTF
TRBV11-3	.	TRBJ2-7	.	TGTGCCAGCGCCTCGGGTTACGAGCAGTACTTC	CASASGYEQYF
TRBV12-5	.	TRBJ1-1	few	TGTGCTAGTGGATCACGAGGTACTGAAGCTTTCTTT	CASGSRGTEAFF
TRBV3-1/TRBV3-2	TRBD2	TRBJ2-1	.	TGTGCCAGCAGCTCGCGGACTAGCGGGGGCTACAATGAGCAGTTCTTC	CASSSRTSGGYNEQFF
TRBV10-3	.	TRBJ1-3	few	TGTGCCATCAGTGTTGAGGGTATTATGGACACCATATATTTT	CAISVEGIMDTIYF
TRBV7-9	.	TRBJ2-3	.	TGTGCCAGCAGCTTAGTCGGGGGAGACACAGATACGCAGTATTTT	CASSLVGGDTDTQYF
TRBV20-1	.	TRBJ2-5	many	TGCAGTGCCACACCCAAGGAGACCCAGTACTTC	CSATPKETQYF
TRBV30	TRBD1	TRBJ2-7	.	TGTGCCTGTAAACAGGGGTCTGGGTACGAGCAGTACTTC	CACKQGSGYEQYF
TRBV7-2	TRBD1	TRBJ1-2	.	TGTGCCAGCAGCGCCGGGACAGGGGAGTATGGCTACACCTTC	CASSAGTGEYGYTF
TRBV5-1	.	TRBJ1-1	.	TGCGCCAGCAGCTGGGACTGGGCCACTGAAGCTTTCTTT	CASSWDWATEAFF
TRBV5-1	TRBD1	TRBJ1-1	few	TGCGCCAGCAGCTCCGGACAGGGAGGCACGAACACTGAAGCTTTCTTT	CASSSGQGGTNTEAFF
TRBV5-8	.	TRBJ1-5	.	TGTGCCAGCAGCTTGGGGCGGGGTCGACAGCCCCAGCATTTT	CASSLGRGRQPQHF
TRBV5-1	TRBD2	TRBJ2-1	.	TGCGCCAGCAGCGAACTAGCGGGAGGTTACAATGAGCAGTTCTTC	CASSELAGGYNEQFF
TRBV7-2	.	TRBJ1-2	.	TGTGCCAGCGGCAGGCTAGGGGTCTATGGCTACACCTTC	CASGRLGVYGYTF
TRBV4-2	.	TRBJ2-5	medium-sized	TGTGCCAGCAGCCAAGAGTCCCAGATCCGCGGCGGGGAGACCCAGTACTTC	CASSQESQIRGGETQYF
TRBV6-5	.	TRBJ1-1	.	TGTGCCAGCAGTTACGTGGGCCCATTGAACACTGAAGCTTTCTTT	CASSYVGPLNTEAFF
TRBV5-4	.	TRBJ2-3	.	TGTGCCAGCAGCTTGGGGGCTAGCGGCACAGATACGCAGTATTTT	CASSLGASGTDTQYF
TRBV5-1	TRBD1	TRBJ2-3	.	TGCGCCAGCAGCCTACAGCCGACAGGGAGCCCAGATACGCAGTATTTT	CASSLQPTGSPDTQYF
TRBV9	.	TRBJ2-5	.	TGTGCCAGCAGCGTAGGTAGGGGGGGACAAGAGACCCAGTACTTC	CASSVGRGGQETQYF